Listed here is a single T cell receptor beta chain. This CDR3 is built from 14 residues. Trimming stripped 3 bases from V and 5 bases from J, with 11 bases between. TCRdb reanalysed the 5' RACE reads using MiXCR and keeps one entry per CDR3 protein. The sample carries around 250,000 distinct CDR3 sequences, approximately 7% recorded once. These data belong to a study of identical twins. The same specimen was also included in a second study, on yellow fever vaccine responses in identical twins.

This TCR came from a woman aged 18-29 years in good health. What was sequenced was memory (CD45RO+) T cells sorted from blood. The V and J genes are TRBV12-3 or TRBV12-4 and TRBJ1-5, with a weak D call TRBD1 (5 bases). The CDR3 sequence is CASSFMSGDQPQHF. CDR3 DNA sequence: TGTGCCAGCAGTTTTATGTCGGGGGATCAGCCCCAGCATTTT.